Shown below are 17 T cell receptor beta chains from a single sample sequenced in a study of OX40 agonist ivuxolimab in advanced cancers. Data came from immunoSEQ multiplex PCR; TCRdb stores just in-frame clones and leaves some out. The sample has around 75,000 clones, 80% to 90% seen once. This specimen was CD4+ or CD8+ T cells sorted from blood, taken in a trial of the OX40 agonist ivuxolimab. Source of these receptors: an adult with an advanced solid tumor such as melanoma, head and neck, liver or kidney cancer.

The chain employs TRBV18 and TRBJ1-1; TRBD1 matches 8 bases. CDR3 length: 13 amino acids. Germline CDR1 reads KGHSH; CDR2 reads LQKENI. The J segment lost 4 bases and the V segment lost 3 bases, leaving 1 base of the junction unmatched. CDR3 nucleotide sequence: TGTGCCAGCTCACCGGGACAGGCCACTGAAGCTTTCTTT. Its protein product is CASSPGQATEAFF.

The chain's CDR3 is CASSQDQTGVNQPQHF. CDR3 nucleotides: TGCGCCAGCAGCCAAGACCAAACAGGCGTCAATCAGCCCCAGCATTTT. This sequence joins TRBV4-1 and TRBJ1-5, with a possible D match to TRBD1 (5 bases). V lost 0 bases to trimming and J lost 3 bases, with 12 bases between them. This CDR3 contains 16 residues. Germline V CDR1 and CDR2: MGHRA, YSYEKL.

CDR3 nucleotide sequence: TGTGCCAGCAGCCCCCTGGTCACTAACTATGGCTACACCTTC. This gives the protein CASSPLVTNYGYTF. This chain links TRBV27 with TRBJ1-2; D remains ambiguous. The CDR3 covers 14 residues. Trimming shortened V by 6 bases and J by 0 bases, and 11 bases separated the two germline ends. The germline CDR1 and CDR2 sequences are MNHEY and SMNVEV (reference sequence).

CDR3 amino acids: CASSQGVNTEAFF. CDR3 sequence (DNA): TGTGCCAGCAGCCAAGGGGTGAACACTGAAGCTTTCTTT. The genes are TRBV14 and TRBJ1-1, with D unclear. Germline V gene lookup returns CDR1 SGHDN and CDR2 FVKESK. With 1 base removed from V and 0 bases from J, the gap between germline ends came to 3 bases. The CDR3 has 13 amino acids.

This rearrangement joins TRBV6-5 to TRBJ1-1; D unresolved. This CDR3 spans 14 amino acids. Germline assignment: CDR1 MNHEY and CDR2 SVGAGI. The V and J ends lost 5 bases and 11 bases respectively, with 21 bases between them. The CDR3 region has the DNA TGTGCCAGCAGTCGCCTCCGGTCTCACGGGAATGCTTTCTTT. Amino acids: CASSRLRSHGNAFF.

The chain uses TRBV27 and TRBJ1-1; 7 bases fit TRBD1. J gave up 1 base and V 4 bases, and 6 bases lay outside the gene matches. CDR3 length: 15 amino acids. Germline lookup yields CDR1 MNHEY and CDR2 SMNVEV (reference sequence). CDR3 DNA sequence: TGTGCCAGCAGTTCCTTCCGGGACAGGAACACTGAAGCTTTCTTT. This gives the protein CASSSFRDRNTEAFF.

This clone was recorded only once. V is TRBV6-1 and J is TRBJ1-4, with D perhaps TRBD1 (5 bases). V lost 6 bases to trimming and J lost 4 bases, with 12 bases between them. CDR1 MNHNS and CDR2 SASEGT come from the germline V gene. There are 14 residues in the CDR3. As DNA, the CDR3 is TGTGCCAGCAGCTGGGGCAGGGATAATGAAAAACTGTTTTTT. Protein: CASSWGRDNEKLFF.

This clone was seen a handful of times. J is TRBJ2-1 and V is TRBV13, with D perhaps given as TRBD1 or TRBD2 (6 bases each). The CDR3 spans 17 residues. The germline V and J ends were trimmed by 4 bases and 0 bases, with 16 bases remaining between them. The germline gives CDR1 PRHDT, CDR2 FYEKMQ (reference sequence). The CDR3 sequence is CASSSSFGGLSYNEQFF. As DNA, the CDR3 is TGTGCCAGCAGCTCCAGTTTCGGGGGCCTCTCCTACAATGAGCAGTTCTTC.

The chain links TRBV6-1 to TRBJ2-3, with D perhaps matching TRBD2 (5 bases). Germline CDR1 and CDR2: MNHNS and SASEGT. V lost 3 bases and J 4 bases, leaving 11 bases between the germline ends. The CDR3 contains 14 residues. CDR3 in DNA: TGTGCCAGCAGTGACGGAGTAGCGTCAGATACGCAGTATTTT. It specifies CASSDGVASDTQYF.

The V gene is TRBV4-2, the J gene TRBJ2-7, with 8 bases aligning to TRBD2. Unmatched junction bases numbered 10, after V lost 0 bases and J lost 0 bases. The CDR3 runs to 18 residues. Germline assignment: CDR1 LGHNA and CDR2 YNFKEQ. CDR3 bases: TGTGCCAGCAGCCAAGATCTTGGCATAGCGGGGAGCTCCTACGAGCAGTACTTC. Translating it yields CASSQDLGIAGSSYEQYF.

Note on this clone: Germline and junction disagree at one end, which may indicate a read error. The chain recombines TRBV28 with TRBJ2-7, with D possibly TRBD1 on 6 matching bases. CDR3 length: 12 amino acids. CDR1 and CDR2 from the germline V gene are MDHEN and SYDVKM. The CDR3 bases are TGTGCGAGCAACGGACAGACCTACGAGCAGTACTTC. It codes for CASNGQTYEQYF.

The chain combines TRBV6-1 with TRBJ1-2; tentatively, D is TRBD1 (5 bases). This CDR3 comprises 13 residues. The germline V and J ends were trimmed by 7 bases and 3 bases, with 12 bases remaining between them. Germline assignment: CDR1 MNHNS and CDR2 SASEGT. CDR3: CASTEGRDYGYTF. In DNA, the CDR3 is TGTGCCAGCACCGAGGGGCGGGACTATGGCTACACCTTC.

The V and J genes are TRBV11-2 and TRBJ1-3; D remains ambiguous. Germline V gives CDR1 SGHAT, CDR2 FQNNGV. The V end was cut by 4 bases, the J end by 0 bases, with 7 bases between. The CDR3 sequence is 14 residues long. The CDR3 protein is CASSWGGSGNTIYF. In DNA, the CDR3 is TGTGCCAGCAGCTGGGGAGGCTCTGGAAACACCATATATTTT.

The V call is TRBV7-2, the J call TRBJ1-4, with 8 bases fitting TRBD1. The CDR3 totals 15 residues. The J segment lost 8 bases and the V segment lost 1 base, leaving 6 bases of the junction unmatched. Germline V gene sequence: CDR1 SGHTA, CDR2 FQGNSA. The CDR3 spells CASSLGGQAREKLFF. The CDR3 DNA is TGTGCCAGCAGCTTAGGGGGACAGGCTCGGGAAAAACTGTTTTTT.

V is TRBV2 and J is TRBJ2-7, with a weak D call TRBD2 (6 bases). CDR1 is SNHLY, CDR2 FYNNEI, per germline. The CDR3 is 14 residues long. The germline V and J ends were trimmed by 3 bases and 3 bases, with 12 bases remaining between them. The CDR3 spells CASSEAGWDYEQYF. For the CDR3, the DNA is TGTGCCAGCAGTGAGGCGGGGTGGGACTACGAGCAGTACTTC. The full variable domain, completed using reference TRBV2 and TRBJ2-7, is EPEVTQTPSHQVTQMGQEVILRCVPISNHLYFYWYRQILGQKVEFLVSFYNNEISEKSEIFDDQFSVERPDGSNFTLKIRSTKLEDSAMYFCASSEAGWDYEQYFGPGTRLTVT.

CDR3 sequence: CASSAGTGGYGYTF. The DNA of the CDR3 is TGTGCCAGCAGTGCCGGGACAGGGGGCTATGGCTACACCTTC. The chain is built from TRBV27 and TRBJ1-2; 11 bases align to TRBD1. The germline V gene has CDR1 MNHEY and CDR2 SMNVEV (reference sequence). CDR3 size: 14 residues. Trimming took 5 bases from V and 4 from J; bases not matched to a gene: 3.

The rearrangement uses TRBV4-2 and TRBJ2-5, with unresolved D. The CDR3 runs 14 residues. V was cut by 0 bases and J by 2 bases, with 7 bases left in between. Germline CDR1 and CDR2: LGHNA and YNFKEQ. Here the CDR3 reads CASSQDSSQETQYF. CDR3 coding DNA: TGTGCCAGCAGCCAAGACTCAAGTCAAGAGACCCAGTACTTC.